The present entry profiles one T cell receptor beta chain with its context. Specified time point: newly diagnosed GD, antithyroid drugs for less than 3 months. RNA extracted from PBMCs served as the sequencing template. Building the TCR beta libraries relied on iRepertoire HTBI primers, and CDR3 regions underwent Arm-PCR. Using its own MiXCR run on the multiplex PCR reads, TCRdb lists one record per CDR3 protein. The data contain 550,000 or so distinct CDR3 sequences, approximately 12% of them singletons. The CDR3 loop spans 18 amino acids. The germline V gene encodes CDR1 GTSNPN and CDR2 SVGIG (reference sequence). V was trimmed by 0 bases and J by 0 bases, leaving 20 bases between them. This entry belongs to a study of regulatory T cells in long-lasting Graves disease. These data were also filed under a second study, of T cells in Graves' hyperthyroidism and ophthalmopathy.

The sample here was peripheral blood mononuclear cells (PBMCs), taken at new diagnosis, from a patient treated with antithyroid drugs. The chain is built from TRBV30 and TRBJ1-1; D is perhaps TRBD1 (6 bases). The TCR sequence derives from a woman aged 25 to 39 with Graves disease. The CDR3 nucleotides read TGTGCCTGGAGTGTACGAGAGGACAGACACAACATGAACACTGAAGCTTTCTTT. Amino acid sequence: CAWSVREDRHNMNTEAFF.